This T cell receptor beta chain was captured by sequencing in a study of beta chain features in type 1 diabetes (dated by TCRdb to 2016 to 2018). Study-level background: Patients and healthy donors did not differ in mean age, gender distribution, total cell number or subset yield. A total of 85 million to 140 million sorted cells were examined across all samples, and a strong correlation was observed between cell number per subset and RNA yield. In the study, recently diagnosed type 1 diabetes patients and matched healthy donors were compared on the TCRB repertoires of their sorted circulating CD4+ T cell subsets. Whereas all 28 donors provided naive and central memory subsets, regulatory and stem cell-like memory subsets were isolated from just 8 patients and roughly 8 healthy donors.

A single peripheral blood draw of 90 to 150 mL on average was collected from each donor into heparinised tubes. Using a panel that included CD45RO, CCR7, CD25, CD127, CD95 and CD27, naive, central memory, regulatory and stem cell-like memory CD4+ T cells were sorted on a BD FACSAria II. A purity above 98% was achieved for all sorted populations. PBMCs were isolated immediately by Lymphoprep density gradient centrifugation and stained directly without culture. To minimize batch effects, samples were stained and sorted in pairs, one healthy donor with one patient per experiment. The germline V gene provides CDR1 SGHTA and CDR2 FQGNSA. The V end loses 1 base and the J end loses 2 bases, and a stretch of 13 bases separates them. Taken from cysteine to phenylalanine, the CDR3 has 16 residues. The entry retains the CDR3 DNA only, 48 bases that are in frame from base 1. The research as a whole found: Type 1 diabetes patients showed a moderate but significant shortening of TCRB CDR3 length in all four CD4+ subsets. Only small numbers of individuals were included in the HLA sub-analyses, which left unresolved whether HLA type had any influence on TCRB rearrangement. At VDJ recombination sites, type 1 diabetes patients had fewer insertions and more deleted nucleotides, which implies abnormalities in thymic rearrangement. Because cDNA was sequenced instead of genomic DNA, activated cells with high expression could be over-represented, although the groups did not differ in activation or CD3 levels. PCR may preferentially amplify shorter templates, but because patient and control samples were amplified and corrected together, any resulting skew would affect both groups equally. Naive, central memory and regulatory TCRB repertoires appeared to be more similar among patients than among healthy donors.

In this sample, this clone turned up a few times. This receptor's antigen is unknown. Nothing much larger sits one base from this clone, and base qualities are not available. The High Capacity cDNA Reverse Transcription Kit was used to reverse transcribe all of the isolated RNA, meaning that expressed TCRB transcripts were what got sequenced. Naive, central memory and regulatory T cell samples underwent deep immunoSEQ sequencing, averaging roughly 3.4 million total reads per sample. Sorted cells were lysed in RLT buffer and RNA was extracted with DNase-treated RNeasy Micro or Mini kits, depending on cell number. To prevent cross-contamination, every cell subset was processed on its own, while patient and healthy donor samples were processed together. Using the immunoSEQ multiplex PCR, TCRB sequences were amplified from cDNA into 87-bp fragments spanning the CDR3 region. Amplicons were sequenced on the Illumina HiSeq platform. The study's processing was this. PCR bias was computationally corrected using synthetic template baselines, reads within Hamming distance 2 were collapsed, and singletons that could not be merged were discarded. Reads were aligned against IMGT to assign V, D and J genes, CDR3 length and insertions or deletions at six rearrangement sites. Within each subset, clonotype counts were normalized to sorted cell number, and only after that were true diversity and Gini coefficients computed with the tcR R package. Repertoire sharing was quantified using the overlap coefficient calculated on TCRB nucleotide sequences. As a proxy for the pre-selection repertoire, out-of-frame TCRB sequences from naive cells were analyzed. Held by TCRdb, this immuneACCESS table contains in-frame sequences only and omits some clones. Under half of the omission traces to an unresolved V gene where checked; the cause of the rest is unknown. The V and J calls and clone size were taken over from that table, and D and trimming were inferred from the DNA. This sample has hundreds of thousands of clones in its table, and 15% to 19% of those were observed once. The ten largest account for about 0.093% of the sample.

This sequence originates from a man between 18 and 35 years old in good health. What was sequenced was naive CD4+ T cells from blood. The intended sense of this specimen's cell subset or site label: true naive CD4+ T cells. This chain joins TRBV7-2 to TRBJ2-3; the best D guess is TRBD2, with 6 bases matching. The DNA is TGTGCCAGCAGCTTAGTCACGGGCGGGGTCACAGATACGCAGTATTTT. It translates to CASSLVTGGVTDTQYF.